This TCR beta chain was obtained from a study of cytomegalovirus exposure and HLA in healthy donors. The study ran its PCR with 60 Vbeta and 13 Jbeta primers. In the original analysis: In a later analysis, some 10 million of 83 million or so unique beta chains occurred in at least two donors. Sequencing was performed with immunoSEQ multiplex PCR; in TCRdb, only in-frame clones are kept and a portion is missing. V, J and clone size derive from that table, while D and trimming were established from the DNA sequence. The top ten hold around 11% of the sample, which has about 130,000 clones, around four fifths seen once. This CDR3 has 14 residues. Trimming cost V 4 bases and J 6 bases; bases outside gene matches: 7. CDR1 is MNHEY, CDR2 SVGAGI, per germline. General study findings and limits: Segments of the TCR beta V type were, in most cases, productive about 90% or about 30% of the time in an earlier analysis. Reported results showed that the classifier diagnosed cytomegalovirus status with high specificity and sensitivity.

In regard to this clone: Its antigen is undetermined.

V is TRBV6-5 and J is TRBJ2-7; 9 bases match TRBD1. Specimen: PBMCs. The clonotype was recovered from a male donor in good health and CMV-seropositive. The CDR3 DNA reads TGTGCCAGCAGTTTCAGACAGGGGGTCCGCGAGCAGTACTTC. Translating it yields CASSFRQGVREQYF.